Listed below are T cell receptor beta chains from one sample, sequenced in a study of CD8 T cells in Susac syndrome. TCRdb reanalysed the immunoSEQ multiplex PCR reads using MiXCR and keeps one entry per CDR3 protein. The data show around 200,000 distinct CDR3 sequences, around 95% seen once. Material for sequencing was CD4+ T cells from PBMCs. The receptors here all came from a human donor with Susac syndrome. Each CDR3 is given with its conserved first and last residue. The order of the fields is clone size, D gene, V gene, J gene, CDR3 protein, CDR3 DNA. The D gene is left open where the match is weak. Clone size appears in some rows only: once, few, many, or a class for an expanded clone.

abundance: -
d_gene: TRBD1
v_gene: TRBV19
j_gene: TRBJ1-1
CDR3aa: CASSIGATGPNTEAFF
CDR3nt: TGTGCCAGTAGTATTGGGGCGACAGGGCCCAACACTGAAGCTTTCTTT

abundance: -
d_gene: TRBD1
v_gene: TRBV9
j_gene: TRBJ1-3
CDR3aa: CASSRLGQGTGNTIYF
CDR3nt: TGTGCCAGCAGCAGGTTGGGACAGGGAACTGGAAACACCATATATTTT

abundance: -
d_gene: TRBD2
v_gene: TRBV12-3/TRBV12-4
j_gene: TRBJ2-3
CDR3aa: CASSRRPGLNTDTQYF
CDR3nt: TGTGCCAGCAGCAGAAGGCCGGGACTAAACACAGATACGCAGTATTTT

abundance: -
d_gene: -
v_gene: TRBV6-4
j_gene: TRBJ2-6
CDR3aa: CASSATVSGANVLTF
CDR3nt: TGTGCCAGCAGTGCTACGGTCTCTGGGGCCAACGTCCTGACTTTC

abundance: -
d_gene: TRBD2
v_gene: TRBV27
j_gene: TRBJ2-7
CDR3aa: CASTQRGKAPYEQYF
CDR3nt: TGTGCCAGCACCCAGCGGGGCAAAGCTCCCTACGAGCAGTACTTC

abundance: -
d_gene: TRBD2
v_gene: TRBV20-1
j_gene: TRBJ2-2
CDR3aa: CSVPGLAGAKTGELFF
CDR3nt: TGCAGTGTTCCGGGACTAGCGGGGGCAAAGACCGGGGAGCTGTTTTTT

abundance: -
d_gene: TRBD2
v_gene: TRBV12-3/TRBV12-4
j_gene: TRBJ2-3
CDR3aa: CASSFALSGVTDTQYF
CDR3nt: TGTGCCAGCAGTTTTGCGCTTAGCGGGGTCACAGATACGCAGTATTTT

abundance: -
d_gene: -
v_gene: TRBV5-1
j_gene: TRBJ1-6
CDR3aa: CASSLGDYNSPLHF
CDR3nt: TGCGCCAGCAGCTTGGGGGATTATAATTCACCCCTCCACTTT

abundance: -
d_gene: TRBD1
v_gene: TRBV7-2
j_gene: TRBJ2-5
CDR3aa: CASSWGQQETQYF
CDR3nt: TGTGCCAGCAGCTGGGGACAGCAAGAGACCCAGTACTTC

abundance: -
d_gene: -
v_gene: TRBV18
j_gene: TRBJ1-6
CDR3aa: CASSPRSRADHNNSPLHF
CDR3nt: TGTGCCAGCTCACCGCGCTCACGGGCCGACCACAATAATTCACCCCTCCACTTT

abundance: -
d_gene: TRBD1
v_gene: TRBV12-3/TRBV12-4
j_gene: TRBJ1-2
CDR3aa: CATRDSVNYGYTF
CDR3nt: TGTGCCACCCGGGACAGCGTCAACTATGGCTACACCTTC

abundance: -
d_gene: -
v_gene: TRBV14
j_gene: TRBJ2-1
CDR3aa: CASSPQGNEQFF
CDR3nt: TGTGCCAGCAGCCCACAGGGAAATGAGCAGTTCTTC

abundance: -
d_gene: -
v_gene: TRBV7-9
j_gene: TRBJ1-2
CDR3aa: CASSLGDGQGYGYTF
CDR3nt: TGTGCCAGCAGCTTAGGTGACGGCCAGGGGTATGGCTACACCTTC

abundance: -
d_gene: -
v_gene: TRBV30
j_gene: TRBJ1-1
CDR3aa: CAWSNFGTEAFF
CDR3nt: TGTGCCTGGAGTAATTTTGGGACTGAAGCTTTCTTT

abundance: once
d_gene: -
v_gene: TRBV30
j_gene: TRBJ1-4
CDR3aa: CAWSVVAGSNEKLFF
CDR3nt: TGTGCCTGGAGTGTTGTGGCAGGCTCTAATGAAAAACTGTTTTTT

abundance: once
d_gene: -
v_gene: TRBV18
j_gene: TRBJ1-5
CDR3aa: CASSPGAFSNQPQHF
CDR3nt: TGTGCCAGCTCACCAGGGGCCTTTAGCAATCAGCCCCAGCATTTT

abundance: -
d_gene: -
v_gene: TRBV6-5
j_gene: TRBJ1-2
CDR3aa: CASSYSSSGTFGGYTF
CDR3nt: TGTGCCAGCAGTTACTCGTCGTCAGGGACATTCGGCGGCTACACCTTC

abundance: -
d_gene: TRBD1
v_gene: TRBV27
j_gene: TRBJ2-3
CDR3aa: CASRGQGTDTQYF
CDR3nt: TGTGCCAGCAGGGGACAGGGTACAGATACGCAGTATTTT

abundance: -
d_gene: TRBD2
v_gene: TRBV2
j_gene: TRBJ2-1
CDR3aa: CASRDGLAGGPLYNEQFF
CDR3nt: TGTGCCAGCAGGGATGGACTAGCGGGGGGGCCCCTCTACAATGAGCAGTTCTTC

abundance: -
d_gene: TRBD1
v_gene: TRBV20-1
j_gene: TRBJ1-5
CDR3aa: CSARDPGQGGDQPQHF
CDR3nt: TGCAGTGCTAGAGATCCGGGACAGGGGGGGGATCAGCCCCAGCATTTT

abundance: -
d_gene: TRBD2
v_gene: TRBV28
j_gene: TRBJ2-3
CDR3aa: CASSLWLAGRTDTQYF
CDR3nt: TGTGCCAGCAGTTTGTGGCTAGCGGGGCGTACAGATACGCAGTATTTT

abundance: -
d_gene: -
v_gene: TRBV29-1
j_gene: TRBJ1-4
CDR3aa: CSGGASESGKLFF
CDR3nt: TGCAGCGGGGGGGCCTCCGAATCCGGGAAACTGTTTTTT

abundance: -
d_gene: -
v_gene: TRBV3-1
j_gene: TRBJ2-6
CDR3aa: CASSPRTQSFGANVLTF
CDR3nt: TGTGCCAGCAGCCCCAGGACACAATCCTTCGGGGCCAACGTCCTGACTTTC

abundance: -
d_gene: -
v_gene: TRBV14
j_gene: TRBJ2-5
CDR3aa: CASSLADNGVTQYF
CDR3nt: TGTGCCAGCAGCCTAGCGGATAACGGGGTTACCCAGTACTTC

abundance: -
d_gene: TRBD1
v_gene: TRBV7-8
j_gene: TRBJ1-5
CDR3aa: CASSPNRDRGGQPQHF
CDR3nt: TGTGCCAGCAGCCCCAACCGGGACAGGGGGGGGCAGCCCCAGCATTTT

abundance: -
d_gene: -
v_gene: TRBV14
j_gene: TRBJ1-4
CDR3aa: CASSDRIKEKLFF
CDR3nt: TGTGCCAGCAGCGATCGGATTAAGGAAAAACTGTTTTTT

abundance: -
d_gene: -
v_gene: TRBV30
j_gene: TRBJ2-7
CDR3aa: CAWTPSADYEQYF
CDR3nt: TGTGCCTGGACCCCTAGCGCGGACTACGAGCAGTACTTC

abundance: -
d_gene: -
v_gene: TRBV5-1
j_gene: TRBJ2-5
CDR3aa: CASSIQGGAAAETQYF
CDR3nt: TGCGCCAGCAGCATTCAGGGCGGAGCCGCGGCGGAGACCCAGTACTTC

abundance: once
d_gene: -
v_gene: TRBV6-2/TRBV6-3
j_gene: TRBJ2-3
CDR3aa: CASSYERVIDTQYF
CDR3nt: TGTGCCAGCAGTTACGAAAGGGTGATCGATACGCAGTATTTT

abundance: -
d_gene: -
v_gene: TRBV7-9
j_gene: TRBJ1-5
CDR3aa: CASSLAGRNNQPQHF
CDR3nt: TGTGCCAGCAGCTTAGCTGGTAGGAACAATCAGCCCCAGCATTTT

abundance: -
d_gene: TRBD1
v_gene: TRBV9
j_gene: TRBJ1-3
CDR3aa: CASSVTGGLEWGNTIYF
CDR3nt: TGTGCCAGCAGCGTGACAGGGGGTCTTGAATGGGGAAACACCATATATTTT

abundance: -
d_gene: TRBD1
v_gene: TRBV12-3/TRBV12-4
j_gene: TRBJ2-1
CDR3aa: CASSRTGEFF
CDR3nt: TGTGCCAGCAGCAGGACAGGGGAGTTCTTC

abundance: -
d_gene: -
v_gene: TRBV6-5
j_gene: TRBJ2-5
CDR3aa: CASSYQGETQYF
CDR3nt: TGTGCCAGCAGTTACCAGGGAGAGACCCAGTACTTC